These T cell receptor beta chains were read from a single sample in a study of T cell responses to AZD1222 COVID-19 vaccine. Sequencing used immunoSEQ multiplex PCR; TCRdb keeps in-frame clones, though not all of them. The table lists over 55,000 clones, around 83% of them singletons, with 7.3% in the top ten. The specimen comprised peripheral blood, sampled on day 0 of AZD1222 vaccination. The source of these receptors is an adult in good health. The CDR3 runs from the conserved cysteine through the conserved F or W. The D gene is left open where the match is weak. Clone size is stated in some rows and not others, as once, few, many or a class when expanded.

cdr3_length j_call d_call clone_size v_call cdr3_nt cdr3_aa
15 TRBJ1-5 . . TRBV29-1 TGCAGCGTTGGGCACGGGGGTGGAGGGGATCAGCCCCAGCATTTT CSVGHGGGGDQPQHF
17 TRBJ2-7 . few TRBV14 TGTGCCAGCAGCCTAACTTATACAGGGAAGAACTCCTACGAGCAGTACTTC CASSLTYTGKNSYEQYF
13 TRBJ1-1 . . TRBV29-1 TGCAGCGTTAGCCGGGGGGTGAACACTGAAGCTTTCTTT CSVSRGVNTEAFF
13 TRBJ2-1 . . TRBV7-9 TGTGCCAGCAGCTTTGGGACGAGGAATGAGCAGTTCTTC CASSFGTRNEQFF
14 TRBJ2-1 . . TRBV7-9 TGTGCCAGCAGCTTAGGAGGATCCTACAATGAGCAGTTCTTC CASSLGGSYNEQFF
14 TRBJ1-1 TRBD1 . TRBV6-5 TGTGCCAGCACCTGGGACAGGCCTAACACTGAAGCTTTCTTT CASTWDRPNTEAFF
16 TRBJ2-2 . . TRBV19 TGTGCCAGTAGTATAGCGGCAGGTCCGATAAGCGGGGAGCTGTTTTTT CASSIAAGPISGELFF
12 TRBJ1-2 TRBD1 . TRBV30 TGTGCCTGGAGTGTAGGGGGCCATGGCTACACCTTC CAWSVGGHGYTF
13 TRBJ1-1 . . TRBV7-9 TGTGCCAGCAGCTCAGGCGGAGGAGTTGAAGCTTTCTTT CASSSGGGVEAFF
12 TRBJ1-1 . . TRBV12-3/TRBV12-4 TGTGCCAGCAGTTTAGAGCCAAGTGAAGCTTTCTTT CASSLEPSEAFF
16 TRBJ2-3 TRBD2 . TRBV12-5 TGTGCTAGTGGTTTGGTACTGGAGCGGGGGGGGTGGACGCAGTATTTT CASGLVLERGGWTQYF
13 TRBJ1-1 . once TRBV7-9 TGTGCCAGCAGCTTATCAGGGGACACTGAAGCTTTCTTT CASSLSGDTEAFF
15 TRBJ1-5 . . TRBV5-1 TGCGCCAGCAGCTTCCTTGGGGATGGCAATCAGCCCCAGCATTTT CASSFLGDGNQPQHF
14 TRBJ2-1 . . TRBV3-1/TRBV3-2 TGTGCCAGCAGCCAAGCGGGGTCGTACAATGAGCAGTTCTTC CASSQAGSYNEQFF
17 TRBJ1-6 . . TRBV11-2 TGTGCCAGCAGCTACCCCTTTGGGGGCTCCTATAATTCACCCCTCCACTTT CASSYPFGGSYNSPLHF
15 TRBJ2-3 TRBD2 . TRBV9 TGTGCCAGCAGCATTAGCGGGGGGGATACAGATACGCAGTATTTT CASSISGGDTDTQYF
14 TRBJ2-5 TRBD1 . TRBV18 TGTGCCAGCTCGCGACAGGGGGCCGGCGAGACCCAGTACTTC CASSRQGAGETQYF
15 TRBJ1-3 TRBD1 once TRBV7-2 TGTGCCAGCAGCTTAACAGGGGCTCACGGAAACACCATATATTTT CASSLTGAHGNTIYF
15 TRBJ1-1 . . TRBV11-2 TGTGCCAGCAGCCTCGCCCTGGGGTCTAACACTGAAGCTTTCTTT CASSLALGSNTEAFF
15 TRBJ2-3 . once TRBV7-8 TGTGCCAGCAGCTCCCAGGGCCTTTTCACAGATACGCAGTATTTT CASSSQGLFTDTQYF
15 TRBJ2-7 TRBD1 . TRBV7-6 TGTGCCAGCAGCGTTGACAGGGGGCATAGCTACGAGCAGTACTTC CASSVDRGHSYEQYF
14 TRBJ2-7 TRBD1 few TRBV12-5 TGTGCTAGTGGCCGGACAGGAAACTCCTACGAGCAGTACTTC CASGRTGNSYEQYF
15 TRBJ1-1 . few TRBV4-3 TGCGCCAGCAGCCCCCACAAGGGGTGGGACACTGAAGCTTTCTTT CASSPHKGWDTEAFF
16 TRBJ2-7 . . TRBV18 TGTGCCAGCTCACCACCAAGGGCCCTATATTCCTACGAGCAGTACTTC CASSPPRALYSYEQYF
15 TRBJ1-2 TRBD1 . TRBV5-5 TGTGCCAGCAGATTTGGACAGGGTAATAACTATGGCTACACCTTC CASRFGQGNNYGYTF
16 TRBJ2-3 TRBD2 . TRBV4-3 TGCGCCAGCAGCCAAGATGTAACTAGCGGCGGAGATACGCAGTATTTT CASSQDVTSGGDTQYF